These 23 T cell receptor beta chains share one sample of origin, sequenced in a study of CD4 T cells in relation to SARS-CoV-2 and coronaviruses. The table came from immunoSEQ multiplex PCR; TCRdb's copy has only in-frame clones and leaves some out. The profile covers approximately 24,000 clones, with 60% to 75% appearing a single time and over 10% taken by the ten largest. The unexposed donors gave CD4+ T cells in about 2011-2019, prior to COVID-19. Isolation of CD4+ T cells took place after about 9 days in culture. No antigen has been assigned to these receptors. Material for sequencing was CD4+ T cells from PBMCs, cultured in vitro. Receptors originate from a human donor in good health.

The chain uses TRBV3-1 (or the pseudogene TRBV3-2) and TRBJ1-5, with D uncertain. The CDR3 is made up of 15 amino acids. CDR1 is LGHDT and CDR2 is YNNKEL in the germline V gene (reference sequence). Trimming stripped 0 bases from V and 7 bases from J, with 13 bases between. Here the CDR3 reads CASSQDYGKGQPQHF. For the CDR3, the DNA is TGTGCCAGCAGCCAAGATTATGGGAAAGGACAGCCCCAGCATTTT.

The V gene is TRBV5-1, the J gene TRBJ2-7, with TRBD1 as a possible D gene (5 bases). The CDR3 is made up of 16 amino acids. Per germline, CDR1 SGHRS and CDR2 YFSETQ. The V end lost 0 bases, the J end lost 3 bases, and 16 bases lay between the germline ends. The CDR3 DNA reads TGCGCCAGCAGCTTGGTATCAGCGATGGACAACTACGAGCAGTACTTC. It specifies CASSLVSAMDNYEQYF.

This clone occurred a few times. The chain combines TRBV9 with TRBJ2-3; TRBD1 agrees at 9 bases. There are 17 residues in the CDR3. Germline V gene data show CDR1 as SGDLS and CDR2 as YYNGEE. After removal of 4 bases from V and 6 bases from J, the junction contained 15 bases not matched to a gene. The CDR3 reads CASSPPEQGARRDTQYF. The CDR3 DNA is TGTGCCAGCAGCCCCCCCGAACAGGGGGCTCGTCGGGATACGCAGTATTTT.

This clone was seen just once. The V gene is TRBV6-6, the J gene TRBJ1-3; 7 bases agree with TRBD1. This CDR3 comprises 13 residues. Germline V gene data show CDR1 as MNHNY and CDR2 as SVGAGI (reference sequence). Unmatched junction bases numbered 4, after V lost 8 bases and J lost 3 bases. This CDR3 reads CASAGGSGNTIYF. The CDR3 nucleotides read TGTGCCAGCGCAGGGGGAAGTGGAAACACCATATATTTT.

V usage is TRBV28 and J usage is TRBJ1-2; 7 nucleotides line up with TRBD1. Per the germline V gene, CDR1 is MDHEN and CDR2 is SYDVKM. This CDR3 region has 15 residues. The V gene end was trimmed by 2 bases and the J gene end by 4 bases; junction bases not matched to a gene: 7. Here the CDR3 reads CASSLIVGGLYGYTF. The CDR3 DNA follows: TGTGCCAGCAGTTTAATAGTAGGGGGCCTCTATGGCTACACCTTC.

This chain links TRBV7-2 with TRBJ2-2, with TRBD2 identical over 9 bases. The V gene end was trimmed by 5 bases and the J gene end by 6 bases; junction bases not matched to a gene: 4. The CDR3 length is 14 residues. Germline CDR1 SGHTA, CDR2 FQGNSA. CDR3 coding DNA: TGTGCCAGCAGCCGGGGACTAGCAGCCGGGGAGCTGTTTTTT. It encodes CASSRGLAAGELFF.

The sample holds one count of this clone. This sequence joins TRBV7-8 and TRBJ1-5; 7 bases match TRBD1. The CDR3 loop spans 15 amino acids. V shed 6 bases and J 8 bases; nucleotides not matched to a gene: 13. Germline V gene sequence: CDR1 SGHVS, CDR2 FQNEAQ. The CDR3 DNA is TGTGCCAGCAGTCGAAGCCGGACAGGTCTAGAGCCCCAGCATTTT. Encoded protein: CASSRSRTGLEPQHF.

CDR3 sequence (DNA): TGTGCCAGCAGCTTAGTGGGAAACTACTCACCCCTCCACTTT. Its translation: CASSLVGNYSPLHF. This chain connects TRBV7-9 to TRBJ1-6; no reliable D call. Deletions cut 1 base from V and 10 bases from J, with 11 bases between. CDR1 is SEHNR and CDR2 is FQNEAQ in the germline V gene (reference sequence). The CDR3 sequence is 14 residues long.

The J gene is TRBJ2-3, the V gene TRBV5-1; tentatively, D is TRBD2 (6 bases). V was clipped by 4 bases and J by 1 base, with 13 bases between them. The germline V gene encodes CDR1 SGHRS and CDR2 YFSETQ. The CDR3 contains 15 residues. CDR3 sequence reads: CASSPFGGGTDTQYF. As DNA, the CDR3 is TGCGCCAGCAGCCCCTTCGGGGGAGGCACAGATACGCAGTATTTT.

This clone was observed a handful of times. The rearrangement links TRBV5-6 to TRBJ2-7, with D tentatively TRBD2 (5 bases). CDR1 is SGHDT and CDR2 is YYEEEE in the germline V gene. V lost 2 bases and J 2 bases, leaving 14 bases between the germline ends. The CDR3 extends over 15 amino acids. The CDR3 spells CASSFLGVGAYEQYF. The CDR3 bases are TGTGCCAGCAGCTTTTTAGGAGTGGGAGCCTACGAGCAGTACTTC.

The rearrangement uses TRBV10-3 and TRBJ2-3, with TRBD1 as a possible D gene (5 bases). The CDR3 runs 16 residues. The germline V and J ends were trimmed by 4 bases and 2 bases, with 16 bases remaining between them. Germline values: CDR1 ENHRY, CDR2 SYGVKD. The CDR3 sequence: CAISAMGQGSTDTQYF. The CDR3 DNA is TGTGCCATCAGTGCAATGGGCCAGGGATCCACAGATACGCAGTATTTT.

V is TRBV5-4 and J is TRBJ1-2, with D tentatively TRBD1 (6 bases). Germline assignment: CDR1 SGHNT and CDR2 YYREEE (reference sequence). V lost 0 bases and J lost 3, with 12 bases in between. The CDR3 loop spans 15 amino acids. The CDR3: CASSLAGNRDYGYTF. In nucleotides, the CDR3 is TGTGCCAGCAGCTTGGCCGGGAACAGGGACTATGGCTACACCTTC.

V gene TRBV6-2 or TRBV6-3 combines with J gene TRBJ1-5; 9 bases agree with TRBD1. Germline CDR1 MNHEY, CDR2 SVGEGT. J was trimmed by 2 bases and V by 0 bases; bases with no gene match: 2. This CDR3 has 16 residues. The chain's CDR3 is CASSYSRDRGNQPQHF. The CDR3 nucleotides are TGTGCCAGCAGTTACTCCCGGGACAGGGGCAATCAGCCCCAGCATTTT.

The gene calls are TRBV5-5 and TRBJ2-3, with a tentative D call TRBD2 (6 bases). Germline loops: CDR1 SGHKS, CDR2 YYEKEE (reference sequence). The CDR3 sequence is 16 residues long. Trimming pared 1 base from V and 2 bases from J, leaving 14 bases between. CDR3 sequence reads: CASSLLVGGPTDTQYF. The CDR3, as DNA: TGTGCCAGCAGCTTGTTGGTGGGAGGCCCCACAGATACGCAGTATTTT.

The genes are TRBV2 and TRBJ1-1, with TRBD1 as a possible D gene (6 bases). Trimming shortened V by 3 bases and J by 6 bases, and 11 bases separated the two germline ends. The CDR3 sequence is 13 residues long. The germline CDR1 and CDR2 sequences are SNHLY and FYNNEI. CDR3 loop: CASSDRGGAEAFF. CDR3 nucleotides: TGTGCCAGCAGTGACAGGGGAGGGGCTGAAGCTTTCTTT. Full variable domain (outside the CDR3, taken from reference TRBV2 and TRBJ1-1): EPEVTQTPSHQVTQMGQEVILRCVPISNHLYFYWYRQILGQKVEFLVSFYNNEISEKSEIFDDQFSVERPDGSNFTLKIRSTKLEDSAMYFCASSDRGGAEAFFGQGTRLTVV.

The J gene is TRBJ1-2, the V gene TRBV19, with a possible D match to TRBD1 (5 bases). The V end was cut by 8 bases, the J end by 7 bases, with 17 bases between. CDR3 length equals 13 residues. The germline CDR1 and CDR2 sequences are LNHDA and SQIVND (reference sequence). CDR3 region: CASRMGYGGGYTF. CDR3 DNA sequence: TGTGCCAGTCGGATGGGATACGGGGGTGGCTACACCTTC.

The genes are TRBV30 and TRBJ1-3, with a weak D call TRBD1 (5 bases). The CDR3 length is 16 residues. The germline CDR1 and CDR2 sequences are GTSNPN and SVGIG (reference sequence). Between the trimmed V and J ends, which lost 2 bases and 3 bases, there was a span of 17 bases. As DNA, the CDR3 is TGTGCCTGGAGTTGGATAGAGGGGAATCGTGGAAACACCATATATTTT. Encoded protein: CAWSWIEGNRGNTIYF.

The rearrangement links TRBV6-5 to TRBJ1-2; TRBD1 is a possible D gene (6 bases). Trimming stripped 6 bases from V and 3 bases from J, with 14 bases between. CDR1 MNHEY and CDR2 SVGAGI come from the germline V gene. This CDR3 contains 14 residues. The CDR3 is CASRPTGGDYGYTF. The CDR3, as DNA: TGTGCCAGCAGGCCCACGGGGGGCGACTATGGCTACACCTTC.

The chain links TRBV7-2 to TRBJ2-1; 11 nucleotides match TRBD2. The CDR3 is 16 residues long. CDR1 and CDR2 (germline): SGHTA, FQGNSA. V was pared by 0 bases and J by 11 bases, with 9 bases of the junction left unmatched. The CDR3 DNA is TGTGCCAGCAGCTTAGCCGCTAGCGGGGGGCAAGGGAAGCAGTTCTTC. Its translation is CASSLAASGGQGKQFF.

The chain links TRBV13 to TRBJ1-1; perhaps TRBD1 as D (6 bases). Germline assignment: CDR1 PRHDT and CDR2 FYEKMQ (reference sequence). The length of the CDR3 is 13 residues. Trimming stripped 3 bases from V and 4 bases from J, with 9 bases between. The CDR3 coding sequence is TGTGCCAGCAGCTTCGAAGGGGGCACTGAAGCTTTCTTT. Protein product: CASSFEGGTEAFF. Using reference TRBV13 and TRBJ1-1 for the parts outside the CDR3, the full variable domain is AAGVIQSPRHLIKEKRETATLKCYPIPRHDTVYWYQQGPGQDPQFLISFYEKMQSDKGSIPDRFSAQQFSDYHSELNMSSLELGDSALYFCASSFEGGTEAFFGQGTRLTVV.

Here the CDR3 reads CASIAETNTDTQYF. In DNA, the CDR3 is TGTGCCAGTATAGCGGAGACCAACACAGATACGCAGTATTTT. The V and J genes are TRBV2 and TRBJ2-3, with TRBD2 as a possible D gene (6 bases). The CDR3 runs 14 residues. Per the germline V gene, CDR1 is SNHLY and CDR2 is FYNNEI. V was shortened by 9 bases and J by 2 bases, with 15 bases between the two germline ends. The whole variable domain, filled in from reference TRBV2 and TRBJ2-3, reads EPEVTQTPSHQVTQMGQEVILRCVPISNHLYFYWYRQILGQKVEFLVSFYNNEISEKSEIFDDQFSVERPDGSNFTLKIRSTKLEDSAMYFCASIAETNTDTQYFGPGTRLTVL.

The rearrangement links TRBV6-2 or TRBV6-3 to TRBJ1-1; D is undetermined. This CDR3 has 10 amino acids. Trimming cost V 0 bases and J 8 bases, with 1 base left between them. CDR1 is MNHEY, CDR2 SVGEGT, per germline. The CDR3 DNA reads as TGTGCCAGCAGTTACTCGGAAGCTTTCTTT. Translated: CASSYSEAFF.

The chain recombines TRBV4-2 with TRBJ2-7; TRBD1 is a possible D gene (6 bases). V was clipped by 3 bases and J by 2 bases, with 14 bases between them. The CDR3 consists of 15 residues. The germline CDR1 and CDR2 sequences are LGHNA and YNFKEQ. The CDR3 reads CASSQTEDRPYEQYF. For the CDR3, the DNA is TGTGCCAGCAGCCAGACGGAGGACAGACCCTACGAGCAGTACTTC.